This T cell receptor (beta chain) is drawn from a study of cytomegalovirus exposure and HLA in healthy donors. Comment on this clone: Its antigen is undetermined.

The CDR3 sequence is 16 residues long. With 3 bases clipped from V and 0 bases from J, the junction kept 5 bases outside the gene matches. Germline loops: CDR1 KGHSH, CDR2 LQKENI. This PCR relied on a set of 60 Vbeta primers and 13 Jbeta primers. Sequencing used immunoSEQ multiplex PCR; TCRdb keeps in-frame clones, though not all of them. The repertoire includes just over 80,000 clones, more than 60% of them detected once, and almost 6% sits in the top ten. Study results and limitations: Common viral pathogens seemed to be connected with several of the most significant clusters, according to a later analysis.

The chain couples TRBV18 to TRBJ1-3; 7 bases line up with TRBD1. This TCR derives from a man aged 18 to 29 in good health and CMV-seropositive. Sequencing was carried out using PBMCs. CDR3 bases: TGTGCCAGCTCACCGAGCGACAGGGACTCTGGAAACACCATATATTTT. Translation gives CASSPSDRDSGNTIYF.